The rows below give T cell receptor beta chains drawn from one sample of a study of CD8+CD57+ T cells in acquired aplastic anemia. Each CDR3 protein gets one entry after TCRdb re-called the reads with MiXCR. The sample includes roughly 86,000 distinct CDR3 sequences, approximately 46% seen only once; the top ten take 66%. Sequencing was carried out using sorted CD4+, CD8+, or CD8+CD57+ T cells (not recorded which) from PBMCs. Source of these receptors: a human donor in good health, serving as a control. CDR3s leave out the opening cysteine and the closing phenylalanine or tryptophan.

j_gene,v_gene,CDR3aa
TRBJ2-3,TRBV25-1,AWSDSGEFTDTQY
TRBJ1-2,TRBV9,ASSAGGGLVANYGYT
TRBJ1-5,TRBV19,ASSIESAQH
TRBJ2-1,TRBV29-1,SVAGSEQF
TRBJ1-4,TRBV12-3/TRBV12-4,ASRRGQGDEKLF
TRBJ1-2,TRBV6-5,ASSYSRWQGYGYT
TRBJ2-6,TRBV2,ASSGGTIASGANVLT
TRBJ2-7,TRBV2,ATATREDASYEQY
TRBJ1-1,TRBV9,ASSVDRGYTEAF
TRBJ1-6,TRBV28,ASSSTGDNSPLH
TRBJ1-1,TRBV4-2,ASSQDWGQSEAF
TRBJ2-5,TRBV2,ASSETGGIWETQY
TRBJ1-5,TRBV19,ASPYGFIYSNQPQH
TRBJ1-4,TRBV15,ATSRDFREGEKLF
TRBJ2-1,TRBV11-2,ASSPRVSPKSVYNEQF
TRBJ1-2,TRBV10-2,ASRPDTNYGYT
TRBJ2-3,TRBV7-6,ASSLKVVWRGDSTDTQY
TRBJ2-3,TRBV25-1,AWSLAGATDTQY
TRBJ2-3,TRBV15,ATSSITSGELDTQY
TRBJ2-7,TRBV25-1,ASSIRYEQY
TRBJ1-5,TRBV27,ASSPPGQGNQPQH
TRBJ2-7,TRBV29-1,SVRQVTYEQY
TRBJ2-7,TRBV29-1,SVVVGAYEQY
TRBJ2-5,TRBV7-3,ASSLNWKETQY
TRBJ2-7,TRBV7-2,ASSLATEWEEQY
TRBJ1-1,TRBV14,ASSPNPRGIPNTEAF
TRBJ1-4,TRBV2,ASRGVEKLF
TRBJ2-7,TRBV3-1,ASSQFWDRQDEQY
TRBJ1-5,TRBV10-3,AISESWVQPQH
TRBJ1-6,TRBV4-1,ASSQRDRSNSPLH
TRBJ2-7,TRBV19,ASSPGQGPYEQY
TRBJ2-5,TRBV7-8,ASRRLAGAGAQY
TRBJ1-1,TRBV25-1,ASSEPIRNTEAF
TRBJ1-1,TRBV2,ASRGTGRGAEAF
TRBJ2-7,TRBV7-9,ASSLAGSDYEQY
TRBJ2-1,TRBV4-3,ASSQVGLAEDNEQF
TRBJ1-6,TRBV2,ASSARRQNDNSPLH
TRBJ1-1,TRBV5-1,ASTWTGNTEAF
TRBJ2-1,TRBV2,ASSELLAGGRNEQF
TRBJ2-1,TRBV7-9,ASSLGNEQS